The entry that follows covers one T cell receptor beta chain sequence. What it binds is unknown. This entry comes from a study of tumor-infiltrating lymphocytes in localized non-small cell lung cancer. For the study at large: Resected tumor was paired with non-adjacent uninvolved lung from the same patient. Study findings and constraints: Available tissue quantity limited TCR sequencing to a patient subset. Each assay used a separate piece of the same tissue.

V was pared by 7 bases and J by 3 bases, with 13 bases between. Germline CDR1 is SGHTA and CDR2 is FQGNSA. The CDR3 is 14 amino acids. The table came from immunoSEQ multiplex PCR; TCRdb's copy has only in-frame clones and leaves some out. Counted here are about 6,400 clones, 55% to 85% occurring once; the ten biggest clones make up more than 13%. The source of this sequence is a human donor with non-small cell lung cancer. This chain connects TRBV7-2 to TRBJ2-1, with TRBD2 as a possible D gene (7 bases). Sequencing input: lung tumor tissue. The CDR3 loop reads CASTQGGGYNEQFF. Here the CDR3 DNA reads TGTGCCAGCACCCAAGGGGGGGGCTACAATGAGCAGTTCTTC.